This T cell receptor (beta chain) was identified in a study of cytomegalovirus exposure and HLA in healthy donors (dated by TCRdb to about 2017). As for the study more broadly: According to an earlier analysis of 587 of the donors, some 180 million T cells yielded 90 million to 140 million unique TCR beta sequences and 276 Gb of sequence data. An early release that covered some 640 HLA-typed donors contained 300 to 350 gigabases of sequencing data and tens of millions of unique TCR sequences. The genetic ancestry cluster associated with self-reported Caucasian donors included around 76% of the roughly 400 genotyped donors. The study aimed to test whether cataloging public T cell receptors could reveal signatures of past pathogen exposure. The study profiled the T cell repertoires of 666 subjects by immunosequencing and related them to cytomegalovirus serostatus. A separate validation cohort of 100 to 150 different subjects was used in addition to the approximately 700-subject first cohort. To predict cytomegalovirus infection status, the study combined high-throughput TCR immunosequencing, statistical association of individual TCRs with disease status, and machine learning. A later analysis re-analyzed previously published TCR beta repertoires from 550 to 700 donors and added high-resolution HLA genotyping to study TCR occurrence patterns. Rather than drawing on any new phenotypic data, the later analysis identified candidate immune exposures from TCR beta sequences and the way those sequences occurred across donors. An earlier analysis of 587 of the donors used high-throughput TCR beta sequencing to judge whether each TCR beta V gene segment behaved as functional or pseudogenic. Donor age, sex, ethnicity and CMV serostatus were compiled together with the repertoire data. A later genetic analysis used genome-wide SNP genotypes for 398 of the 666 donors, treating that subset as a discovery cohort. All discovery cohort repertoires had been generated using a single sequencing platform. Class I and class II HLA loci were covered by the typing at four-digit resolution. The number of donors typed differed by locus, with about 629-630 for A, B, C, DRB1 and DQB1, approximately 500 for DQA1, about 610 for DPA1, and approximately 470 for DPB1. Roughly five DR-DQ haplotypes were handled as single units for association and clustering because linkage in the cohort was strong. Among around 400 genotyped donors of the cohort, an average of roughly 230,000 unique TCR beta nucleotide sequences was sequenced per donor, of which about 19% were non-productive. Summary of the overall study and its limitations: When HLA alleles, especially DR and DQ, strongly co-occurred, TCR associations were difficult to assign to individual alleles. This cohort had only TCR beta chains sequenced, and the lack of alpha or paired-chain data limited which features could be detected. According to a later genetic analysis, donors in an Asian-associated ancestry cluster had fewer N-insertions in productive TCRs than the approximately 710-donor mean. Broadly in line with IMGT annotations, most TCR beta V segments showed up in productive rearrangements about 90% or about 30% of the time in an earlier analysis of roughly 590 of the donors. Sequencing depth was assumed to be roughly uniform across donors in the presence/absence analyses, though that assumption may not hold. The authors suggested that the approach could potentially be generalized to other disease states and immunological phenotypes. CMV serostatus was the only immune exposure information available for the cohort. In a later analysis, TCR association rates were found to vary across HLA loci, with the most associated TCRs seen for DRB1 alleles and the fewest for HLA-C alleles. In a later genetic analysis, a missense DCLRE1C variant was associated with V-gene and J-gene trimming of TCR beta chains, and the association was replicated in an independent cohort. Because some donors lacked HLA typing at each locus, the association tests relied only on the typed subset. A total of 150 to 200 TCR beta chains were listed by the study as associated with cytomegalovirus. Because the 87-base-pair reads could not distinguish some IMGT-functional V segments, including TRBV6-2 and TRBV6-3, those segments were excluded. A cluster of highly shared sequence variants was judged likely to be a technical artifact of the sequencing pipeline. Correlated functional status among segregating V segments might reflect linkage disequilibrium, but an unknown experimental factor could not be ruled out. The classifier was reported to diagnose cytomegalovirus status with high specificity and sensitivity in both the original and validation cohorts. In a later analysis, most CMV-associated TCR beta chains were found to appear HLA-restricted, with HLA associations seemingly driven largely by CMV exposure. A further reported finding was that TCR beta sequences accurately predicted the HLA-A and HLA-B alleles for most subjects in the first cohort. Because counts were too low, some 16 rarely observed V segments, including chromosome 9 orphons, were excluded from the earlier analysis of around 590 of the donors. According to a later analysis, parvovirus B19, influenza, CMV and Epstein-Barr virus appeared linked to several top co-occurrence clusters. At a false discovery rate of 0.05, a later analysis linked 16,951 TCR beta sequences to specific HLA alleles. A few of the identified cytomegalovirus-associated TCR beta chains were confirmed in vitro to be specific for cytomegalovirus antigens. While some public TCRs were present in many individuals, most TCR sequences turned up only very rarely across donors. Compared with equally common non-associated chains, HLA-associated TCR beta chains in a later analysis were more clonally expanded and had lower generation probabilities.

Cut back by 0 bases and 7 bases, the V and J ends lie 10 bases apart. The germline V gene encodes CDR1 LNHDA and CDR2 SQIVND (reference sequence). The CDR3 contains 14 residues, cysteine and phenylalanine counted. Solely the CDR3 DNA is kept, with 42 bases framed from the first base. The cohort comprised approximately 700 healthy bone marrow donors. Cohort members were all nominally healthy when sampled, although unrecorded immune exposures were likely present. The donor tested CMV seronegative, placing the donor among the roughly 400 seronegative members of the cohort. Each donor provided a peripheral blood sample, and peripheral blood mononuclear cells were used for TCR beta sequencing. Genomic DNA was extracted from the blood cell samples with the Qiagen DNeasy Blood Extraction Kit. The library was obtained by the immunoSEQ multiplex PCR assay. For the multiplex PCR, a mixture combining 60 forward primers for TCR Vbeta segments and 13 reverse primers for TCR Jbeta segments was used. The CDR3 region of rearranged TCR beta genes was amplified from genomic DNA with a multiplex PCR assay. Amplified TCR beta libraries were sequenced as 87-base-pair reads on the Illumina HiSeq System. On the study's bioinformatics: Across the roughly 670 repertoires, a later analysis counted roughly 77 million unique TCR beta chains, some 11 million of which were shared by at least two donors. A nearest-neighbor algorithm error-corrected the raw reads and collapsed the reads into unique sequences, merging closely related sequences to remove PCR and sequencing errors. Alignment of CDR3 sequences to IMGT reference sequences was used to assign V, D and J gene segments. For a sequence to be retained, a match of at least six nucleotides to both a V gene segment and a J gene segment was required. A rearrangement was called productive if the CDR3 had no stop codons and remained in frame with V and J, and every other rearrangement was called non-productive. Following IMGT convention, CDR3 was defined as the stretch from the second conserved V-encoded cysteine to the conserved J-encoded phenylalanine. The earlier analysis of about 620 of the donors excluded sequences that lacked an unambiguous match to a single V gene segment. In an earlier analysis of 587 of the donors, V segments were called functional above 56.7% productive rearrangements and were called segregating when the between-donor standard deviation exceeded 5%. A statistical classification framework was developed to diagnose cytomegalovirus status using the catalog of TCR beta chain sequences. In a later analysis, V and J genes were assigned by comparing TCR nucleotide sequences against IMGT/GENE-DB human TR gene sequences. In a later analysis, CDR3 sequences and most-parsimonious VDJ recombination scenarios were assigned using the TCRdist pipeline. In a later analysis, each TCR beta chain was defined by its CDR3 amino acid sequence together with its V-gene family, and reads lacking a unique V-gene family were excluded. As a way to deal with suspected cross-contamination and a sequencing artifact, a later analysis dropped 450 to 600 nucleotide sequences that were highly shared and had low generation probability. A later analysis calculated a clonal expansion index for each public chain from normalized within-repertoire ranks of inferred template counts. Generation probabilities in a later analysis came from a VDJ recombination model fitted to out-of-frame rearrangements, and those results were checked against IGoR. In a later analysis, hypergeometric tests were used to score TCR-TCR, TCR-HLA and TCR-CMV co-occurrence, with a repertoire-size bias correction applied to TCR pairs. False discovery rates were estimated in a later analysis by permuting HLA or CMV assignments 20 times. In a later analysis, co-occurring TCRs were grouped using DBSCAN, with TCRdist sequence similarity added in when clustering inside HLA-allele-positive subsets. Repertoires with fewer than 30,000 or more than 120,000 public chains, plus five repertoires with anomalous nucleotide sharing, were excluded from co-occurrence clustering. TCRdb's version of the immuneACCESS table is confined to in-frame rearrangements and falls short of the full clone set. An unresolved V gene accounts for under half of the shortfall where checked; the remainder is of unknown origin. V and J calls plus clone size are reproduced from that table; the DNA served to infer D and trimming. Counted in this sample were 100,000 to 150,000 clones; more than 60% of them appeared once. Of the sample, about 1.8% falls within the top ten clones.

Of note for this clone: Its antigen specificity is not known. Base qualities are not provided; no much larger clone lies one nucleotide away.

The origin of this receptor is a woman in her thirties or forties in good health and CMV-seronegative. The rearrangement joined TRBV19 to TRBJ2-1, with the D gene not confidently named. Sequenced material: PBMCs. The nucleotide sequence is TGTGCCAGTAGTATAGAGGGCCGTCGGAATGAGCAGTTCTTC. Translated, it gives CASSIEGRRNEQFF. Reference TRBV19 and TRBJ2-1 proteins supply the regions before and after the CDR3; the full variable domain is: DGGITQSPKYLFRKEGQNVTLSCEQNLNHDAMYWYRQDPGQGLRLIYYSQIVNDFQKGDIAEGYSVSREKKESFPLTVTSAQKNPTAFYLCASSIEGRRNEQFFGPGTRLTVL.